A selection of T cell receptor beta chains follows, all from one sample in a study of blood T cell repertoires in COVID-19. Produced via immunoSEQ multiplex PCR; TCRdb's table is partial and in-frame only. Among 350,000 or so clones listed, approximately 88% were seen once. The source material was peripheral blood. Receptor source: a woman younger than 45 with COVID-19, enrolled during active disease. CDR3s include the opening cysteine and the closing phenylalanine or tryptophan. A D gene is named only where the DNA matches it firmly. Clone sizes are given selectively: once, few, many, or a class where the clone is expanded.

d_gene: -; v_gene: TRBV6-5; abundance: -; j_gene: TRBJ1-1; CDR3aa: CASSFGGNTEAFF; CDR3nt: TGTGCCAGCAGTTTCGGTGGGAACACTGAAGCTTTCTTT
d_gene: -; v_gene: TRBV30; abundance: many; j_gene: TRBJ2-7; CDR3aa: CAWMTNYEQYF; CDR3nt: TGTGCCTGGATGACAAACTACGAGCAGTACTTC
d_gene: -; v_gene: TRBV30; abundance: once; j_gene: TRBJ1-2; CDR3aa: CAWGPPRGYGYTF; CDR3nt: TGTGCCTGGGGACCCCCCCGGGGGTATGGCTACACCTTC
d_gene: -; v_gene: TRBV24-1; abundance: -; j_gene: TRBJ2-3; CDR3aa: CATSEAGPKIPDTQYF; CDR3nt: TGTGCCACCAGTGAGGCGGGACCGAAAATCCCTGATACGCAGTATTTT
d_gene: TRBD1; v_gene: TRBV3-1/TRBV3-2; abundance: few; j_gene: TRBJ2-7; CDR3aa: CASSQLRTGPYEQYF; CDR3nt: TGTGCCAGCAGCCAACTAAGGACAGGTCCCTACGAGCAGTACTTC
d_gene: TRBD2; v_gene: TRBV4-1; abundance: -; j_gene: TRBJ2-1; CDR3aa: CASSFTSGGANEQFF; CDR3nt: TGCGCCAGCAGCTTCACTAGCGGGGGGGCCAATGAGCAGTTCTTC
d_gene: -; v_gene: TRBV3-1/TRBV3-2; abundance: -; j_gene: TRBJ1-2; CDR3aa: CASSQGDSYGYTF; CDR3nt: TGTGCCAGCAGCCAAGGTGACAGTTATGGCTACACCTTC
d_gene: -; v_gene: TRBV3-1/TRBV3-2; abundance: once; j_gene: TRBJ1-2; CDR3aa: CASSPTRTADGYTF; CDR3nt: TGTGCCAGCAGCCCGACACGAACGGCCGATGGCTACACCTTC
d_gene: -; v_gene: TRBV19; abundance: -; j_gene: TRBJ2-3; CDR3aa: CASSRAGSTDTQYF; CDR3nt: TGTGCCAGTAGCAGGGCGGGGAGCACAGATACGCAGTATTTT
d_gene: -; v_gene: TRBV7-9; abundance: -; j_gene: TRBJ2-2; CDR3aa: CASSLDLSPGELFF; CDR3nt: TGTGCCAGCAGCTTAGATCTGAGCCCCGGGGAGCTGTTTTTT
d_gene: -; v_gene: TRBV5-1; abundance: -; j_gene: TRBJ1-5; CDR3aa: CASRQDSPNQPQHF; CDR3nt: TGCGCCAGCAGGCAGGATTCCCCCAATCAGCCCCAGCATTTT
d_gene: -; v_gene: TRBV4-2; abundance: few; j_gene: TRBJ2-2; CDR3aa: CASRTDTLGELFF; CDR3nt: TGTGCCAGCAGGACAGACACACTCGGGGAGCTGTTTTTT
d_gene: TRBD1; v_gene: TRBV19; abundance: -; j_gene: TRBJ2-3; CDR3aa: CASGQGPDTQYF; CDR3nt: TGTGCCTCGGGACAGGGACCAGATACGCAGTATTTT
d_gene: TRBD1; v_gene: TRBV19; abundance: -; j_gene: TRBJ1-1; CDR3aa: CASRVGTGWTEAFF; CDR3nt: TGTGCCAGTAGGGTAGGGACAGGGTGGACTGAAGCTTTCTTT
d_gene: TRBD2; v_gene: TRBV7-9; abundance: few; j_gene: TRBJ2-7; CDR3aa: CASSLFGSRGVSYEQYF; CDR3nt: TGTGCCAGCAGCTTGTTTGGGTCGCGGGGGGTATCCTACGAGCAGTACTTC
d_gene: -; v_gene: TRBV3-1/TRBV3-2; abundance: -; j_gene: TRBJ2-7; CDR3aa: CASSQDNRGGSYEQYF; CDR3nt: TGTGCCAGCAGCCAAGATAATAGAGGCGGATCCTACGAGCAGTACTTC
d_gene: -; v_gene: TRBV28; abundance: -; j_gene: TRBJ1-6; CDR3aa: CASRESTGSLYNSPLHF; CDR3nt: TGTGCCAGCAGAGAATCGACAGGCAGTCTCTATAATTCACCCCTCCACTTT
d_gene: -; v_gene: TRBV3-1/TRBV3-2; abundance: few; j_gene: TRBJ1-1; CDR3aa: CASSQAPSGDTEAFF; CDR3nt: TGTGCCAGCAGCCAAGCTCCCAGCGGGGACACTGAAGCTTTCTTT
d_gene: -; v_gene: TRBV7-2; abundance: once; j_gene: TRBJ1-1; CDR3aa: CASSLAVRATEAFF; CDR3nt: TGTGCCAGCAGCCTGGCGGTGCGGGCCACTGAAGCTTTCTTT
d_gene: TRBD1; v_gene: TRBV10-2; abundance: few; j_gene: TRBJ1-6; CDR3aa: CASSTRQGTQGPLHF; CDR3nt: TGCGCCAGCAGTACTAGACAGGGGACCCAGGGACCCCTCCACTTT
d_gene: TRBD2; v_gene: TRBV19; abundance: few; j_gene: TRBJ2-1; CDR3aa: CASSPGLAVYNEQFF; CDR3nt: TGTGCCAGTAGTCCCGGACTAGCGGTCTACAATGAGCAGTTCTTC
d_gene: -; v_gene: TRBV6-5; abundance: -; j_gene: TRBJ1-1; CDR3aa: CASRNRIEAFF; CDR3nt: TGTGCCAGCAGAAACAGGATTGAAGCTTTCTTT
d_gene: -; v_gene: TRBV12-3/TRBV12-4; abundance: -; j_gene: TRBJ2-5; CDR3aa: CASSPTGETQYF; CDR3nt: TGTGCCAGCAGCCCCACGGGTGAGACCCAGTACTTC
d_gene: TRBD1; v_gene: TRBV2; abundance: -; j_gene: TRBJ1-4; CDR3aa: CASSPDRGSEKLFF; CDR3nt: TGTGCCAGCAGTCCGGACAGGGGCAGTGAAAAACTGTTTTTT
d_gene: TRBD1; v_gene: TRBV2; abundance: -; j_gene: TRBJ1-1; CDR3aa: CASAPRGYSEAFF; CDR3nt: TGTGCCAGCGCCCCCAGGGGGTACTCTGAAGCTTTCTTT
d_gene: -; v_gene: TRBV6-5; abundance: -; j_gene: TRBJ2-1; CDR3aa: CASSTDSYNEQFF; CDR3nt: TGTGCCAGCTCGACAGATTCCTACAATGAGCAGTTCTTC
d_gene: TRBD1; v_gene: TRBV2; abundance: -; j_gene: TRBJ2-3; CDR3aa: CASSRDSGKSTQYF; CDR3nt: TGTGCCAGCAGCCGGGACAGTGGAAAATCTACGCAGTATTTT
d_gene: -; v_gene: TRBV3-1/TRBV3-2; abundance: once; j_gene: TRBJ1-1; CDR3aa: CASSQSRETEAFF; CDR3nt: TGTGCCAGCAGCCAATCTCGCGAGACTGAAGCTTTCTTT
d_gene: -; v_gene: TRBV7-9; abundance: -; j_gene: TRBJ1-6; CDR3aa: CASSGATNSPLHF; CDR3nt: TGTGCCAGCTCAGGGGCCACCAATTCACCCCTCCACTTT
d_gene: -; v_gene: TRBV7-9; abundance: -; j_gene: TRBJ2-6; CDR3aa: CASSSRGAAGANVLTF; CDR3nt: TGTGCCAGCAGCTCACGGGGGGCGGCCGGGGCCAACGTCCTGACTTTC
d_gene: -; v_gene: TRBV14; abundance: -; j_gene: TRBJ1-6; CDR3aa: CASSHRGNSPLHF; CDR3nt: TGTGCCAGCAGCCATCGAGGGAATTCACCCCTCCACTTT
d_gene: -; v_gene: TRBV5-6; abundance: -; j_gene: TRBJ1-5; CDR3aa: CASSDRWAINQPQHF; CDR3nt: TGTGCCAGCAGCGATAGGTGGGCTATCAATCAGCCCCAGCATTTT
d_gene: -; v_gene: TRBV5-1; abundance: -; j_gene: TRBJ1-1; CDR3aa: CASSTLQGNTEAFF; CDR3nt: TGCGCCAGCAGCACCCTACAGGGTAACACTGAAGCTTTCTTT
d_gene: TRBD2; v_gene: TRBV7-2; abundance: once; j_gene: TRBJ2-1; CDR3aa: CASSSRGSGGYNEQFF; CDR3nt: TGTGCCAGCAGCTCGAGAGGTAGCGGGGGTTACAATGAGCAGTTCTTC
d_gene: TRBD2; v_gene: TRBV6-4; abundance: few; j_gene: TRBJ2-4; CDR3aa: CASSKAGGTEDIQYF; CDR3nt: TGTGCCAGCAGCAAGGCGGGGGGAACGGAGGACATTCAGTACTTC
d_gene: -; v_gene: TRBV11-2; abundance: -; j_gene: TRBJ2-5; CDR3aa: CASSYRAPKTQYF; CDR3nt: TGTGCCAGCAGCTACAGGGCCCCGAAGACCCAGTACTTC
d_gene: TRBD1; v_gene: TRBV11-3; abundance: -; j_gene: TRBJ1-4; CDR3aa: CASSFRQGWDNEKLFF; CDR3nt: TGTGCCAGCAGCTTTCGACAGGGTTGGGATAATGAAAAACTGTTTTTT
d_gene: TRBD1; v_gene: TRBV13; abundance: -; j_gene: TRBJ1-6; CDR3aa: CASSIGQGSDSPLHF; CDR3nt: TGTGCCAGCAGCATAGGACAGGGTAGCGATTCACCCCTCCACTTT
d_gene: -; v_gene: TRBV4-1; abundance: once; j_gene: TRBJ1-1; CDR3aa: CASSQVRAPLNTEAFF; CDR3nt: TGCGCCAGCAGCCAAGTCAGGGCCCCTCTGAACACTGAAGCTTTCTTT
d_gene: -; v_gene: TRBV21-1; abundance: -; j_gene: TRBJ2-7; CDR3aa: CASSKGSTSGVGQYF; CDR3nt: TGTGCCAGCAGCAAGGGGTCAACTAGCGGGGTCGGGCAGTACTTC
d_gene: TRBD1; v_gene: TRBV29-1; abundance: -; j_gene: TRBJ2-4; CDR3aa: CSVQGVAKNIQYF; CDR3nt: TGCAGCGTTCAGGGGGTCGCCAAAAACATTCAGTACTTC
d_gene: TRBD1; v_gene: TRBV5-1; abundance: -; j_gene: TRBJ1-6; CDR3aa: CASRPTGSHNSPLHF; CDR3nt: TGCGCCAGCAGACCGACAGGGTCCCATAATTCACCCCTCCACTTT
d_gene: -; v_gene: TRBV7-9; abundance: -; j_gene: TRBJ1-2; CDR3aa: CASSLVQNYGYTF; CDR3nt: TGTGCCAGCAGCTTAGTACAGAACTATGGCTACACCTTC
d_gene: TRBD1; v_gene: TRBV18; abundance: -; j_gene: TRBJ2-1; CDR3aa: CASSTPSDRGYEQFF; CDR3nt: TGTGCCAGCTCAACTCCGTCGGACAGGGGTTATGAGCAGTTCTTC
d_gene: -; v_gene: TRBV5-1; abundance: -; j_gene: TRBJ1-2; CDR3aa: CASSLAQGSYGYTF; CDR3nt: TGCGCCAGCAGCTTGGCGCAGGGGAGTTATGGCTACACCTTC